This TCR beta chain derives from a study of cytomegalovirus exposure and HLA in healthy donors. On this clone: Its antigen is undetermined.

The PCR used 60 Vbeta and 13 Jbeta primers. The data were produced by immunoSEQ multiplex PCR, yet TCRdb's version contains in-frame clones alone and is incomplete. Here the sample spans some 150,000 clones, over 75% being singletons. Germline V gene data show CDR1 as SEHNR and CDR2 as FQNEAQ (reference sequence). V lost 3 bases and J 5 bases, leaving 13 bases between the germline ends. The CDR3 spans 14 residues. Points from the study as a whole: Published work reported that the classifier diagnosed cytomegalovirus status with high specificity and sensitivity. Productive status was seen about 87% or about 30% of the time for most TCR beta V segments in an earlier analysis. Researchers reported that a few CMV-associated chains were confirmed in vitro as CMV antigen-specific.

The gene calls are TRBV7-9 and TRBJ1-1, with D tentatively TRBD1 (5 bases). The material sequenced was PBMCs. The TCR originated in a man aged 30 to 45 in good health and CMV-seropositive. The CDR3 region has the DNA TGTGCCAGCAGCTTGGGGGAGGGTCGGACTGAAGCTTTCTTT. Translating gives CASSLGEGRTEAFF.